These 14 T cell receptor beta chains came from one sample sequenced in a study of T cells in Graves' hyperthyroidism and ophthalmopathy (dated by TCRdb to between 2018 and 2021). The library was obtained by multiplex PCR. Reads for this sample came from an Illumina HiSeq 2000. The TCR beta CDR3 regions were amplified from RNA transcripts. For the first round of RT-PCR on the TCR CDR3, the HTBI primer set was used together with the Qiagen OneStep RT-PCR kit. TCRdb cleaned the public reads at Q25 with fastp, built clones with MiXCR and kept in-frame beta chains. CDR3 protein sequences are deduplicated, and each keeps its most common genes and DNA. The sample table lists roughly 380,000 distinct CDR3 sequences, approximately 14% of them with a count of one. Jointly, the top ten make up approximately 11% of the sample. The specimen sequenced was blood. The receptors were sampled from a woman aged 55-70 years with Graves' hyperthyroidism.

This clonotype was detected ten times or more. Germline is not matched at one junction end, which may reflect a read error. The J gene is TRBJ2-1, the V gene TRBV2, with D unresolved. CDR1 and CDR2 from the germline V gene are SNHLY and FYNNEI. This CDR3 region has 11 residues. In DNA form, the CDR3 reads TGTGCCAGCAGTGAGTACAGTGAGCAGTTCTTC. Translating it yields CASSEYSEQFF.

The CDR3 sequence: CASSATGQEPQHF. The CDR3 DNA reads TGTGCCAGTAGTGCGACAGGTCAGGAACCCCAGCATTTT. The chain is built from TRBV19 and TRBJ1-5; D possibly corresponds to TRBD1 (6 bases). V was trimmed by 5 bases and J by 10 bases, leaving 15 bases between them. Germline-derived CDR1 and CDR2 are LNHDA and SQIVND (reference sequence). The CDR3 consists of 13 residues. The full variable domain, its missing parts supplied by reference TRBV19 and TRBJ1-5, is DGGITQSPKYLFRKEGQNVTLSCEQNLNHDAMYWYRQDPGQGLRLIYYSQIVNDFQKGDIAEGYSVSREKKESFPLTVTSAQKNPTAFYLCASSATGQEPQHFGDGTRLSIL.

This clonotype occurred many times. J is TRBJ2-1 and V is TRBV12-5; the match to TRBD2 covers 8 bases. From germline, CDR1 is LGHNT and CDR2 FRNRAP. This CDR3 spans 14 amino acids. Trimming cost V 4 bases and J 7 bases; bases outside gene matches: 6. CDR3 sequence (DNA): TGTGCTAGTGGTTCCCCGGGGGGGCCTAATGAGCAGTTCTTC. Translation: CASGSPGGPNEQFF.

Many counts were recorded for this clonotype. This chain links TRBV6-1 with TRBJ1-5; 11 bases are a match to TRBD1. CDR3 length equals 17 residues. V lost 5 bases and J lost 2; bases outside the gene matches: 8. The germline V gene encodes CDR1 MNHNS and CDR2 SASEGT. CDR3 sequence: CASSLGQGGSGNQPQHF. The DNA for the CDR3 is TGTGCCAGCAGTTTGGGACAGGGGGGAAGCGGCAATCAGCCCCAGCATTTT.

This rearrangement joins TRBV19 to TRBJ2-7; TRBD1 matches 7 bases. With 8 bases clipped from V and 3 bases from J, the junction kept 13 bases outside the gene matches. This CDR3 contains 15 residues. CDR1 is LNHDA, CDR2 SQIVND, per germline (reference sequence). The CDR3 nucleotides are TGTGCCAGTGGCCCGTACAGGGGCGGAAACTACGAGCAGTACTTC. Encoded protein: CASGPYRGGNYEQYF.

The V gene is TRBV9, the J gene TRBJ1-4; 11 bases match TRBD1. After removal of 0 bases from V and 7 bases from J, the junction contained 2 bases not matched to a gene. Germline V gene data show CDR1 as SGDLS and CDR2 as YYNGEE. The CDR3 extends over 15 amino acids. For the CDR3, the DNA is TGTGCCAGCAGCGTAGGAGGACAGGGGGCTGAAAAACTGTTTTTT. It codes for CASSVGGQGAEKLFF.

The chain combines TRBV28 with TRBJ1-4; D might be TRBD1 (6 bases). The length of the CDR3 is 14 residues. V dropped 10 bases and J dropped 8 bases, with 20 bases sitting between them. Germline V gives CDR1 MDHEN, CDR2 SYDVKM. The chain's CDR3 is CATTTGTPVEKLFF. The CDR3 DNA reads TGTGCCACAACCACCGGGACACCGGTGGAAAAACTGTTTTTT.

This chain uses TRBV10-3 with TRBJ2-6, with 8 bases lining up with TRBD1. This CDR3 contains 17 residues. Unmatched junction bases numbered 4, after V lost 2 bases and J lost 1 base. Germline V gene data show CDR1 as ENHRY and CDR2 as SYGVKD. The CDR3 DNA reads TGTGCCATCAGTGAGGGACAGGGCAGGTCTGGGGCCAACGTCCTGACTTTC. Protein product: CAISEGQGRSGANVLTF.

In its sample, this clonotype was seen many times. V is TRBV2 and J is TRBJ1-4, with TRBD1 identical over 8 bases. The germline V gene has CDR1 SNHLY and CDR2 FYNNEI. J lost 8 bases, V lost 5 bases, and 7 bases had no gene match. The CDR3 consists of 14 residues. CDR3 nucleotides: TGTGCCAGCAGTCCCCGTACAGGGGGAGAAAAACTGTTTTTT. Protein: CASSPRTGGEKLFF. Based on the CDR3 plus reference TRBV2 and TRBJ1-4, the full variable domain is EPEVTQTPSHQVTQMGQEVILRCVPISNHLYFYWYRQILGQKVEFLVSFYNNEISEKSEIFDDQFSVERPDGSNFTLKIRSTKLEDSAMYFCASSPRTGGEKLFFGSGTQLSVL.

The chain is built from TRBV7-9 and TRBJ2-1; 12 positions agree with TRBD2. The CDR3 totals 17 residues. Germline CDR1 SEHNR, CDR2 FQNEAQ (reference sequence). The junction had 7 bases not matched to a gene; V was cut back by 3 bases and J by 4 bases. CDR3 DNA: TGTGCCAGCAGCTTGGCACAGGGACTAGCGGGTTACAATGAGCAGTTCTTC. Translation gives CASSLAQGLAGYNEQFF.

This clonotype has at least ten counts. The CDR3 nucleotides read TGTGCCAGCAGCGTAGGATCGGCGGGAGGGCTGGGTGAGCAGTTCTTC. Its protein product is CASSVGSAGGLGEQFF. The chain is built from TRBV9 and TRBJ2-1; TRBD2 matches at 9 bases. Germline loops: CDR1 SGDLS, CDR2 YYNGEE. With 0 bases clipped from V and 9 bases from J, the junction kept 10 bases outside the gene matches. This CDR3 contains 16 residues.

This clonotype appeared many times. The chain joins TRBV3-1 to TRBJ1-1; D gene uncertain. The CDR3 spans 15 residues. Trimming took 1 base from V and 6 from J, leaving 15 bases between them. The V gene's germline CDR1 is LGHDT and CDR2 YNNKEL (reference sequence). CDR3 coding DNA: TGTGCCAGCAGCCAAGGGTTGACAAAACTCGCTGAAGCTTTCTTT. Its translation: CASSQGLTKLAEAFF. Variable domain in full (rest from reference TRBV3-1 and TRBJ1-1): DTAVSQTPKYLVTQMGNDKSIKCEQNLGHDTMYWYKQDSKKFLKIMFSYNNKELIINETVPNRFSPKSPDKAHLNLHINSLELGDSAVYFCASSQGLTKLAEAFFGQGTRLTVV.

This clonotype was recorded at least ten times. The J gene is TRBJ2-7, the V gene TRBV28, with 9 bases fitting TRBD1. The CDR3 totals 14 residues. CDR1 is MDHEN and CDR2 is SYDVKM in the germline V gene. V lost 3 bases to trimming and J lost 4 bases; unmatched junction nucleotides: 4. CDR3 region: CASSFGTGRYEQYF. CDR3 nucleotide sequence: TGTGCCAGCAGTTTCGGGACAGGGAGATACGAGCAGTACTTC.

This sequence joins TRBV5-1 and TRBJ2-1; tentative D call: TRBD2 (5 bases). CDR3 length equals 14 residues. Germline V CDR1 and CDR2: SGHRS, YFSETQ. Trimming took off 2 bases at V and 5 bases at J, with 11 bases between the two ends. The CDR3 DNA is TGCGCCAGCAGCTTTGCCGGGATACACAATGAGCAGTTCTTC. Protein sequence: CASSFAGIHNEQFF. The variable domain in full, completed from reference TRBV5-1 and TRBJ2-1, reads KAGVTQTPRYLIKTRGQQVTLSCSPISGHRSVSWYQQTPGQGLQFLFEYFSETQRNKGNFPGRFSGRQFSNSRSEMNVSTLELGDSALYLCASSFAGIHNEQFFGPGTRLTVL.